The rows below give T cell receptor beta chains drawn from one sample of a study of shared clonotypes between healthy human individuals. The protocol was immunoSEQ multiplex PCR, while the TCRdb copy is restricted to in-frame clones and leaves out a portion. This table holds approximately 2.1 million clones, approximately 93% found once. Sequencing used naive CD4+ T cells from PBMCs. These receptors all stem from a man aged 18 to 35 in good health. Some clones in this sample may be carry-over from other donors' samples. Each CDR3 is given with its conserved first and last residue. The D gene is left open where the match is weak. The size of a clone is reported for some rows only, either as once, few or many, or as a class for expanded clones.

V: TRBV19
J: TRBJ1-1
size: .
D: .
CDR3: CASSIDRSTEAFF
DNA: TGTGCCAGTAGTATAGATCGAAGCACTGAAGCTTTCTTT

V: TRBV9
J: TRBJ1-1
size: .
D: TRBD1
CDR3: CASSQGANTEAFF
DNA: TGTGCCAGCAGCCAGGGGGCGAACACTGAAGCTTTCTTT

V: TRBV15
J: TRBJ2-7
size: .
D: TRBD1
CDR3: CATSREHRGRHEQYF
DNA: TGTGCCACCAGCAGAGAGCACAGGGGGCGACACGAGCAGTACTTC

V: TRBV28
J: TRBJ1-1
size: .
D: TRBD1
CDR3: CASSVEGQIQNTEAFF
DNA: TGTGCCAGCAGCGTTGAGGGACAGATCCAGAACACTGAAGCTTTCTTT

V: TRBV5-1
J: TRBJ2-3
size: .
D: .
CDR3: CASSLGIDTQYF
DNA: TGCGCCAGCAGCTTAGGAATAGATACGCAGTATTTT

V: TRBV7-8
J: TRBJ2-1
size: .
D: .
CDR3: CASSSMDGEQFF
DNA: TGTGCCAGCAGTTCGATGGACGGTGAGCAGTTCTTC

V: TRBV2
J: TRBJ2-1
size: .
D: TRBD2
CDR3: CASSGQAGGYNEQFF
DNA: TGTGCCAGCAGTGGTCAAGCGGGAGGCTACAATGAGCAGTTCTTC

V: TRBV19
J: TRBJ1-5
size: .
D: TRBD1
CDR3: CASSIGRDRPWWPQHF
DNA: TGTGCCAGTAGTATAGGGCGGGACAGGCCTTGGTGGCCCCAGCATTTT

V: TRBV7-2
J: TRBJ2-7
size: .
D: .
CDR3: CASSNRGGDEQYF
DNA: TGTGCCAGCAGCAACAGGGGCGGGGACGAGCAGTACTTC

V: TRBV9
J: TRBJ1-5
size: .
D: .
CDR3: CASSPRGGNQPQHF
DNA: TGTGCCAGCAGCCCTCGTGGAGGCAATCAGCCCCAGCATTTT

V: TRBV11-2
J: TRBJ2-2
size: .
D: .
CDR3: CASTHWGTGELFF
DNA: TGTGCCAGCACCCACTGGGGGACCGGGGAGCTGTTTTTT

V: TRBV5-1
J: TRBJ1-2
size: .
D: TRBD1
CDR3: CASSQMTGANYGYTF
DNA: TGCGCCAGCAGCCAAATGACAGGGGCAAACTATGGCTACACCTTC

V: TRBV6-1
J: TRBJ2-1
size: .
D: .
CDR3: CASSYRDNDDEQFF
DNA: TGTGCCAGCAGTTATAGAGACAACGACGATGAGCAGTTCTTC

V: TRBV29-1
J: TRBJ1-1
size: few
D: TRBD1
CDR3: CSVRQGPNTEAFF
DNA: TGCAGCGTCCGACAGGGCCCCAACACTGAAGCTTTCTTT

V: TRBV18
J: TRBJ2-5
size: .
D: .
CDR3: CASSPPDVETQYF
DNA: TGTGCCAGCTCACCACCGGACGTCGAGACCCAGTACTTC

V: TRBV4-2
J: TRBJ2-7
size: .
D: .
CDR3: CASSQDRQGGEQYF
DNA: TGTGCCAGCAGCCAAGATCGACAGGGAGGCGAGCAGTACTTC

V: TRBV9
J: TRBJ1-4
size: .
D: TRBD1
CDR3: CASSPTGGVGEKLFF
DNA: TGTGCCAGCAGCCCCACAGGGGGCGTGGGAGAAAAACTGTTTTTT

V: TRBV6-1
J: TRBJ1-3
size: .
D: TRBD1
CDR3: CASSGNQGALGNTIYF
DNA: TGTGCCAGCAGTGGAAATCAGGGGGCGCTTGGAAACACCATATATTTT

V: TRBV5-1
J: TRBJ2-1
size: .
D: TRBD2
CDR3: CASSRASGSIYNEQFF
DNA: TGCGCCAGCAGCCGGGCTAGCGGATCCATCTACAATGAGCAGTTCTTC

V: TRBV7-7
J: TRBJ2-3
size: .
D: .
CDR3: CASSRGTVITDTQYF
DNA: TGTGCCAGCAGCCGCGGGACAGTCATCACAGATACGCAGTATTTT

V: TRBV5-6
J: TRBJ1-2
size: .
D: TRBD1
CDR3: CASSLGSTGYVDGYTF
DNA: TGTGCCAGCAGCTTAGGTTCGACAGGGTATGTCGATGGCTACACCTTC

V: TRBV28
J: TRBJ1-2
size: .
D: TRBD1
CDR3: CASRVLWTGFYGYTF
DNA: TGTGCCAGCAGGGTTTTGTGGACAGGGTTTTATGGCTACACCTTC

V: TRBV2
J: TRBJ1-4
size: .
D: .
CDR3: CASTEPGTANEKLFF
DNA: TGTGCCAGCACGGAACCAGGAACCGCTAATGAAAAACTGTTTTTT

V: TRBV10-3
J: TRBJ2-1
size: .
D: TRBD1
CDR3: CAITRDRSYNEQFF
DNA: TGTGCCATCACCCGGGACAGGAGCTACAATGAGCAGTTCTTC

V: TRBV10-3
J: TRBJ1-1
size: .
D: .
CDR3: CAISGTGPPGAFF
DNA: TGTGCCATCAGTGGAACCGGGCCCCCCGGAGCTTTCTTT

V: TRBV9
J: TRBJ2-2
size: .
D: .
CDR3: CASSVGPGELFF
DNA: TGTGCCAGCAGCGTTGGTCCCGGGGAGCTGTTTTTT

V: TRBV28
J: TRBJ2-7
size: .
D: TRBD2
CDR3: CASSLRLAGLYEQYF
DNA: TGTGCCAGCAGCTTAAGACTAGCGGGCCTCTACGAGCAGTACTTC

V: TRBV28
J: TRBJ2-1
size: .
D: .
CDR3: CASSPRGGSYNEQFF
DNA: TGTGCCAGCAGTCCCAGGGGGGGCTCCTACAATGAGCAGTTCTTC

V: TRBV7-8
J: TRBJ2-1
size: .
D: .
CDR3: CASSSPGRSSYNEQFF
DNA: TGTGCCAGCAGCTCACCGGGACGTAGCTCCTACAATGAGCAGTTCTTC

V: TRBV5-1
J: TRBJ2-1
size: .
D: TRBD2
CDR3: CASSLVAGGPGEQFF
DNA: TGCGCCAGCAGCTTGGTTGCGGGAGGGCCTGGTGAGCAGTTCTTC

V: TRBV6-4
J: TRBJ2-3
size: .
D: .
CDR3: CASSDSIGDTQYF
DNA: TGTGCCAGCAGTGACTCGATCGGTGATACGCAGTATTTT

V: TRBV5-5
J: TRBJ2-3
size: .
D: .
CDR3: CASRGQGPDTQYF
DNA: TGTGCCAGCAGGGGTCAGGGCCCAGATACGCAGTATTTT

V: TRBV29-1
J: TRBJ2-7
size: once
D: .
CDR3: CSVVGLAYEQYF
DNA: TGCAGCGTTGTTGGACTTGCCTACGAGCAGTACTTC

V: TRBV18
J: TRBJ1-2
size: .
D: .
CDR3: CASSPPNPGYTF
DNA: TGTGCCAGCTCACCACCCAACCCGGGCTACACCTTC

V: TRBV19
J: TRBJ2-1
size: .
D: .
CDR3: CASRDSHYNEQFF
DNA: TGTGCCAGCCGGGACTCGCACTACAATGAGCAGTTCTTC

V: TRBV19
J: TRBJ2-3
size: .
D: .
CDR3: CASSIRDTQYF
DNA: TGTGCCAGTAGTATTAGAGATACGCAGTATTTT

V: TRBV11-3
J: TRBJ1-1
size: .
D: TRBD1
CDR3: CASSRGQGESNTEAFF
DNA: TGTGCCAGCAGCCGGGGACAGGGAGAATCTAACACTGAAGCTTTCTTT

V: TRBV6-1
J: TRBJ2-2
size: once
D: .
CDR3: CASRQEGYTGELFF
DNA: TGTGCCAGCCGCCAAGAGGGTTACACCGGGGAGCTGTTTTTT

V: TRBV9
J: TRBJ2-5
size: .
D: TRBD2
CDR3: CASSFTSALEGETQYF
DNA: TGTGCCAGCAGCTTCACTAGCGCCTTAGAGGGAGAGACCCAGTACTTC

V: TRBV6-1
J: TRBJ1-2
size: .
D: TRBD1
CDR3: CASSEPGQSFYGYTF
DNA: TGTGCCAGCAGTGAACCGGGACAGTCGTTCTATGGCTACACCTTC

V: TRBV4-1
J: TRBJ1-6
size: .
D: .
CDR3: CASSQGAINSPLHF
DNA: TGCGCCAGCAGCCAAGGTGCAATCAATTCACCCCTCCACTTT

V: TRBV2
J: TRBJ1-1
size: .
D: .
CDR3: CASSEAFRAVNTEAFF
DNA: TGTGCCAGCAGTGAAGCGTTCAGAGCGGTGAACACTGAAGCTTTCTTT